This TCR beta chain derives from a study of cytomegalovirus exposure and HLA in healthy donors. This CDR3 has 17 residues. The J segment lost 1 base and the V segment lost 6 bases, leaving 9 bases of the junction unmatched. Germline assignment: CDR1 LNHDA and CDR2 SQIVND (reference sequence). PCR amplification relied on 60 Vbeta primers (plus 13 Jbeta primers). Libraries were prepared by immunoSEQ multiplex PCR; TCRdb keeps only in-frame clonotypes and omits some of them. Of roughly 130,000 clones in the sample, 75% to 85% are singletons; the top ten hold more than 2.5%. The chain employs TRBV19 and TRBJ1-5; 10 nucleotides line up with TRBD1. This receptor was obtained from a male donor in good health and CMV-seronegative. Sample: PBMCs. CDR3 sequence (DNA): TGTGCCAGTAGACCGACAGGGGGCGCGGGAAGCAATCAGCCCCAGCATTTT. Translating gives CASRPTGGAGSNQPQHF.